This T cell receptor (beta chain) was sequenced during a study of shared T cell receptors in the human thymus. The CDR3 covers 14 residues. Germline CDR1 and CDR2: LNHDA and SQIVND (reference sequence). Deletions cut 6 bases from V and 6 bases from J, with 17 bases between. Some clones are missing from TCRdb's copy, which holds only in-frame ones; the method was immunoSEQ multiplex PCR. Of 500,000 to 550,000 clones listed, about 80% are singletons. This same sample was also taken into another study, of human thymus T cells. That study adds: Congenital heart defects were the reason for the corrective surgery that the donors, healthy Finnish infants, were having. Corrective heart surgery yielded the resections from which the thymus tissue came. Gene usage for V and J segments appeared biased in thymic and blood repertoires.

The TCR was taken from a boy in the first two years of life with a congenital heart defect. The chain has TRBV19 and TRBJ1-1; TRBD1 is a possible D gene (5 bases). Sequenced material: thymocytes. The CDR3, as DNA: TGTGCCAGTAGGAATCAGGGTGGAGGGCCTGAAGCTTTCTTT. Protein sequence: CASRNQGGGPEAFF. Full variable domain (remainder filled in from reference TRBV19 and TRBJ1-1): DGGITQSPKYLFRKEGQNVTLSCEQNLNHDAMYWYRQDPGQGLRLIYYSQIVNDFQKGDIAEGYSVSREKKESFPLTVTSAQKNPTAFYLCASRNQGGGPEAFFGQGTRLTVV.